This T cell receptor beta chain was retrieved from a study of blood T cells in healthy people across ages (dated by TCRdb to the mid-2010s). About the investigation overall: In model experiments, template switching captured about one uniquely barcoded TCR beta cDNA molecule for every two T cells. To track age-related changes in TCR beta repertoire diversity, the study relied on deep sequencing normalized with unique cDNA molecular identifiers. Donors were grouped into four age groups: young (average approximately 15 years), middle-aged (about 38), aged (around 60) and long-lived (about 82). Two additional independent replicas of 1 million unique cDNA reads from the same blood draw were analyzed for two donors (one aged 18 to 30 and one aged 80 or older).

General findings and caveats noted by the study authors: As age increased, observed TCR beta diversity per million T cells dropped in a roughly linear way, and a significant reduction was already evident by age about 40. Total diversity estimates from one million sequenced T cells were considered lower bounds and underestimates. The long-lived group showed more naive CD4+ T cells, fewer expanded clones and increased TCR diversity than the aged group, suggesting age selection. There was a strong correlation between observed TCR beta diversity and the percentage of naive T cells measured by flow cytometry. Because the CMV infection status of the donors was unknown, age-related changes in expanded clonotypes may potentially have been confounded. Conclusive comparison of naive and antigen-experienced compartments was prevented by the profiling of bulk unsorted PBMCs.

The germline V gene specifies SGHRS as CDR1 and YFSETQ as CDR2. From V the trimming removes 1 base and from J it removes 4 bases, while the gene matches leave 4 bases of the junction unaccounted for. Its CDR3 holds 15 amino acids, cysteine through phenylalanine. Only the CDR3 DNA is retained, 45 bases long and in frame from the first base. Donors were 30 to 45 systemically healthy Caucasian individuals from Russia aged 6 to 90 years. Each donor gave approximately 9.4 milliliters of peripheral blood, drawn into EDTA-treated Vacutainer tubes. Ficoll-Paque density-gradient centrifugation was used to isolate PBMCs, with at least 6.5 million obtained per sample. Trizol reagent was used to extract total RNA from PBMCs, with at least 6 micrograms per sample. For every donor, an aliquot of PBMCs went through flow cytometry to measure the percentages of naive CD45RAhigh/CD27high T cells. The method was 5' RACE. The instrument was an Illumina HiSeq 2500. A second PCR of roughly 7 to 11 cycles was performed with a sample-barcoded 5' primer and a J-beta primer mix. A unique molecular identifier was introduced onto each TCR beta cDNA molecule by a template-switch 5' adaptor carrying 12 random nucleotides. At least 2.5 million CDR3-containing paired-end reads were obtained from each sample. All of the RNA was converted into first-strand cDNA using the Mint cDNA synthesis kit, with a TRBC-specific oligonucleotide serving as the primer. All cDNA was treated with uracil-DNA glycosylase and then went through a first 18-cycle PCR with the universal primers M1SS and BC2_uni_R. On the authors' methods: Each sample was normalized by randomly selecting 1 million high-quality reads, each carrying a distinct molecular identifier. Instead of being binned into consensus sequences, reads with shared molecular identifiers were discarded. MiTCR, run with a Q25 quality threshold and the strictest error-elimination algorithm, handled CDR3 identification, clonotype clustering and error correction. Lower-bound total TCR beta diversity was estimated with a nonparametric unseen species model using Euler transformation. TCRdb's own reprocessing of the public reads used fastp at Q25 and MiXCR and kept productive beta chains. Rows merge per CDR3 protein into single entries with the most common DNA and genes. Here the V and J calls rest on TCRdb's processing, not on the authors' analysis. This sample is represented by fewer than 800,000 distinct CDR3 sequences; just under 25% of them were singletons. More than 8% of the sample is held by the ten biggest clonotypes.

This clonotype was counted a few times. Its antigen is unknown. One base away there is no much larger clone; base qualities are not given. The same specimen was also included in a second study, on T cells of mothers and their children. Drawing on the second study: Nine systemically healthy Caucasian individuals, comprising three mothers and their six children, were included as donors. cDNA synthesis consumed the entire amount of extracted RNA, loaded at around 1.5 ug RNA in each 15 ul reaction. In the second PCR, the M1S primer added sample barcodes and 2-4 random nucleotides. More than 8 million TCR beta CDR3 reads were obtained from each mother, and approximately 3 million reads were obtained from each child. Thymic selection shapes the output of TCR recombination in a similar way in related and unrelated pairs, and inherited differences have a minor effect. Normalized repertoire overlap in related mother-child pairs was always slightly higher than in unrelated mother-child pairs, but the difference was never significant. Persistent microchimeric T cell clones were not detected, at a sensitivity of about 90 clones per million clonotypes. In the study, deep NGS was used to compare the TCR beta repertoires of mothers and children, and features distinguishing related mother-child pairs from unrelated individuals were sought. Mothers averaged about 40 +/- 4 years of age and children averaged around 10 +/- 4 years. Libraries were sequenced on Illumina HiSeq 2000 with 100+100 nt paired-end reads after adapter ligation with NEBNext reagents. To prevent cross-contamination, the mother and child libraries were prepared a month apart and were sequenced in separate runs. For each donor, somewhere between roughly 450,000 and 2,100,000 distinct TCR beta clonotypes were identified. Naive TCR beta clonotypes were estimated from low-frequency clonotypes matched to each donor's FACS-determined naive share, without sorting.

The chain was built from TRBV5-1 and TRBJ2-7, with TRBD2 identical over 11 junction bases. The receptor comes from a boy aged 10-17 years in good health. The source material was blood. The nucleotides are TGCGCCAGCAGCTTGACTAGCGGGAGCCAATACGAGCAGTACTTC. The encoded protein is CASSLTSGSQYEQYF.